These 31 T cell receptor beta chains were sequenced from one sample in a study of blood T cell repertoires in COVID-19. Here immunoSEQ multiplex PCR was the method, and the copy in TCRdb shows in-frame clones only, minus some. This table has roughly 150,000 clones, roughly nine tenths appearing once. Sequenced input: peripheral blood. The receptors originated from a woman in her sixties with active COVID-19.

V gene TRBV7-8 combines with J gene TRBJ1-5; weak D call: TRBD1 (5 bases). Germline CDR1 SGHVS, CDR2 FQNEAQ. This CDR3 comprises 16 residues. Trimming took 1 base from V and 6 from J, leaving 16 bases between them. CDR3 in DNA: TGTGCCAGCAGCTTAGACGGTGGGGCTGAATTTCAGCCCCAGCATTTT. Protein: CASSLDGGAEFQPQHF. The full variable domain, with the rest looked up from reference TRBV7-8 and TRBJ1-5, is GAGVSQSPRYKVAKRGQDVALRCDPISGHVSLFWYQQALGQGPEFLTYFQNEAQLDKSGLPSDRFFAERPEGSVSTLKIQRTQQEDSAVYLCASSLDGGAEFQPQHFGDGTRLSIL.

The chain is built from TRBV6-2 or TRBV6-3 and TRBJ1-3; the D is unclear. The CDR3 totals 14 residues. Deletions cut 6 bases from V and 2 bases from J, with 11 bases between. Germline CDR1 and CDR2: MNHEY and SVGEGT. The CDR3 protein is CASSNGGTGNTIYF. The CDR3 DNA reads as TGTGCCAGCAGCAACGGAGGAACTGGAAACACCATATATTTT.

This sequence joins TRBV24-1 and TRBJ2-2; D perhaps matches TRBD1 (6 bases). Germline loops: CDR1 KGHDR, CDR2 SFDVKD. V was trimmed by 4 bases and J by 5 bases, leaving 10 bases between them. The CDR3 is 14 amino acids. CDR3 region: CATSDLDRTGELFF. The CDR3 region has the DNA TGTGCCACCAGTGACCTAGACAGGACCGGGGAGCTGTTTTTT.

V is TRBV4-1 and J is TRBJ1-1; a possible D gene is TRBD1 (6 bases). Trimming removed 5 bases at V and 6 bases at J, with 13 bases between. Germline CDR1 is MGHRA and CDR2 is YSYEKL. The CDR3 sequence is 13 residues long. The CDR3 DNA reads TGCGCCAGCAGCGTAACAGGGAATGCTGAAGCTTTCTTT. It encodes CASSVTGNAEAFF.

The chain joins TRBV4-2 to TRBJ2-1, with a weak D call TRBD2 (6 bases). This CDR3 has 15 residues. V lost 0 bases and J lost 9, with 15 bases in between. Germline CDR1 and CDR2: LGHNA and YNFKEQ. CDR3 loop: CASSQEGAGHGEQFF. The CDR3 DNA sequence: TGTGCCAGCAGCCAAGAGGGTGCGGGGCATGGTGAGCAGTTCTTC.

The J gene is TRBJ2-1, the V gene TRBV5-4; unclear D gene. This CDR3 spans 12 amino acids. Germline lookup yields CDR1 SGHNT and CDR2 YYREEE (reference sequence). Trimming stripped 3 bases from V and 5 bases from J, with 6 bases between. The CDR3 region is CASSSLNNEQFF. CDR3 DNA: TGTGCCAGCAGCTCTTTAAACAATGAGCAGTTCTTC.

V is TRBV15 and J is TRBJ2-7; 9 bases are shared with TRBD2. The CDR3 is 17 amino acids. In germline, CDR1 is LNHNV, CDR2 YYDKDF (reference sequence). The V and J ends lost 0 bases and 7 bases, in that order; junction bases with no gene match: 13. CDR3: CATSRDYLGGRGSEQYF. The CDR3 region has the DNA TGTGCCACCAGCAGAGATTATCTCGGCGGGAGGGGGTCGGAGCAGTACTTC.

This chain uses TRBV4-3 with TRBJ2-7, with 10 nucleotides matching TRBD2. The CDR3 length is 15 residues. Trimming removed 4 bases from V and 6 bases from J; junction bases left unmatched: 9. CDR1 is LGHNA and CDR2 is YSLEER in the germline V gene. The chain's CDR3 is CASSPQSGRVTEQYF. CDR3 nucleotides: TGCGCCAGCAGCCCCCAAAGCGGGAGGGTCACCGAGCAGTACTTC.

The chain recombines TRBV4-3 with TRBJ2-1; D perhaps matches TRBD1 (6 bases). In germline, CDR1 is LGHNA, CDR2 YSLEER. This CDR3 contains 13 residues. Trimming stripped 1 base from V and 12 bases from J, with 13 bases between. CDR3 sequence: CASSQGRGQAQFF. Written as DNA, the CDR3 is TGCGCCAGCAGCCAAGGCAGGGGTCAAGCGCAGTTCTTC.

The chain carries TRBV7-8 and TRBJ1-4; 8 nucleotides align to TRBD1. V shed 1 base and J 5 bases; nucleotides not matched to a gene: 6. The CDR3 is made up of 16 amino acids. Looked up from germline, CDR1 is SGHVS and CDR2 is FQNEAQ. The CDR3: CASSLGNRGRNEKLFF. Here the CDR3 DNA reads TGTGCCAGCAGCTTAGGGAACAGGGGGAGAAATGAAAAACTGTTTTTT.

V and J are TRBV10-1 and TRBJ2-7; possibly TRBD2 for D (5 bases). The germline gives CDR1 WNHNN, CDR2 SYGVQD (reference sequence). Trimming cost V 7 bases and J 2 bases, with 18 bases left between them. This CDR3 is 15 amino acids long. The DNA of the CDR3 is TGCGCCAGCAACTTTTACACTGGAGGCCCCTACGAGCAGTACTTC. It yields the protein CASNFYTGGPYEQYF.

The chain is built from TRBV19 and TRBJ1-2; D may be TRBD1 (5 bases). CDR1 is LNHDA, CDR2 SQIVND, per germline (reference sequence). The CDR3 is made up of 13 amino acids. V was pared by 10 bases and J by 2 bases, with 14 bases between. For the CDR3, the DNA is TGTGCCACACAACCGGGGGGGAACTATGGCTACACCTTC. Translated, it gives CATQPGGNYGYTF.

The chain carries TRBV7-2 and TRBJ2-2; the match to TRBD2 covers 14 bases. Germline CDR1 and CDR2: SGHTA and FQGNSA. The CDR3 totals 16 residues. The J segment lost 11 bases and the V segment lost 4 bases, leaving 9 bases of the junction unmatched. This CDR3 reads CASSSPGLAGVRELFF. The CDR3 nucleotides read TGTGCCAGCAGCTCCCCGGGACTAGCGGGAGTTAGAGAGCTGTTTTTT.

The chain employs TRBV7-9 and TRBJ1-1; D remains unclear. This CDR3 has 13 amino acids. Looked up from germline, CDR1 is SEHNR and CDR2 is FQNEAQ (reference sequence). V lost 8 bases and J lost 5, with 15 bases in between. This CDR3 reads CASEDLPGTEAFF. Here the CDR3 DNA reads TGTGCCAGCGAAGACTTACCCGGGACTGAAGCTTTCTTT.

The chain uses TRBV11-3 and TRBJ2-1; 13 nucleotides line up with TRBD2. The CDR3 sequence is 15 residues long. The junction had 2 bases not matched to a gene; V was cut back by 5 bases and J by 4 bases. Germline CDR1 SGHNT, CDR2 YENEEA. For the CDR3, the DNA is TGTGCCAGCAGCCTGGGACTAGCGGGGTACAATGAGCAGTTCTTC. Amino acids: CASSLGLAGYNEQFF. Full variable domain (outside the CDR3, taken from reference TRBV11-3 and TRBJ2-1): EAGVVQSPRYKIIEKKQPVAFWCNPISGHNTLYWYLQNLGQGPELLIRYENEEAVDDSQLPKDRFSAERLKGVDSTLKIQPAELGDSAVYLCASSLGLAGYNEQFFGPGTRLTVL.

The J gene is TRBJ1-6, the V gene TRBV25-1; tentatively, D is TRBD1 (5 bases). V was clipped by 4 bases and J by 8 bases, with 12 bases between them. This CDR3 spans 14 amino acids. The germline gives CDR1 MGHDK, CDR2 SYGVNS. CDR3 sequence reads: CASSGRQSYSPLHF. The CDR3 DNA is TGTGCCAGCAGTGGCCGACAGTCTTATTCACCCCTCCACTTT.

This clone was counted a single time. The chain carries TRBV2 and TRBJ1-5; D is unclear. The germline V and J ends were trimmed by 4 bases and 1 base, with 5 bases remaining between them. This CDR3 comprises 13 residues. In germline, CDR1 is SNHLY, CDR2 FYNNEI. The CDR3 protein is CASSAGSNQPQHF. The CDR3 nucleotides read TGTGCCAGCAGTGCTGGCAGCAATCAGCCCCAGCATTTT.

V usage is TRBV20-1 and J usage is TRBJ2-7; 14 positions match TRBD2. After removal of 3 bases from V and 0 bases from J, the junction contained 4 bases not matched to a gene. Germline V gives CDR1 DFQATT, CDR2 SNEGSKA (reference sequence). The CDR3 sequence is 16 residues long. CDR3 residues: CSASAGTSGSSYEQYF. The CDR3 DNA reads TGCAGTGCTAGTGCCGGGACTAGCGGGAGCTCCTACGAGCAGTACTTC.

The chain has TRBV9 and TRBJ2-2; D unclear. Germline V gene sequence: CDR1 SGDLS, CDR2 YYNGEE. The germline V and J ends were trimmed by 0 bases and 7 bases, with 4 bases remaining between them. This CDR3 has 12 residues. This CDR3 is CASSVGVGELFF. The CDR3 nucleotides read TGTGCCAGCAGCGTAGGAGTCGGGGAGCTGTTTTTT.

This chain connects TRBV5-6 to TRBJ1-6; D unresolved. This CDR3 is built from 15 residues. V dropped 2 bases and J dropped 5 bases, with 11 bases sitting between them. Germline lookup yields CDR1 SGHDT and CDR2 YYEEEE. In DNA, the CDR3 is TGTGCCAGCAGCTTTGCACGAACTAATAATTCACCCCTCCACTTT. Protein sequence: CASSFARTNNSPLHF.

CDR3 in amino acids: CASSNGLAGGLGFEQFF. DNA for the CDR3: TGTGCCAGCAGCAACGGACTAGCGGGAGGGCTAGGGTTTGAGCAGTTCTTC. This sequence joins TRBV5-4 and TRBJ2-1; 15 bases fit TRBD2. Germline loops: CDR1 SGHNT, CDR2 YYREEE (reference sequence). Losses at the gene ends were 4 bases for V and 9 bases for J; bases not matched to a gene: 11. This CDR3 is 17 amino acids long.

V is TRBV5-5 and J is TRBJ1-5; possible D gene TRBD1, 6 bases. The V gene lost 1 base and the J gene lost 3 bases, with 17 bases spanning the gap. The CDR3 length is 17 residues. Germline-derived CDR1 and CDR2 are SGHKS and YYEKEE (reference sequence). The CDR3 bases are TGTGCCAGCAGCTTGTCAACGACAGGACACCTCAATCAGCCCCAGCATTTT. Translation: CASSLSTTGHLNQPQHF.

The chain joins TRBV27 to TRBJ2-2; TRBD1 is a possible D gene (5 bases). Germline V gene data show CDR1 as MNHEY and CDR2 as SMNVEV (reference sequence). The ends were cut back, 3 bases at V and 1 base at J, with 6 bases in the middle. The CDR3 extends over 14 amino acids. The CDR3 nucleotides read TGTGCCAGCAGTTTCACAGGGAACACCGGGGAGCTGTTTTTT. It encodes CASSFTGNTGELFF.

This chain joins TRBV10-3 and TRBJ1-1, with a possible D match to TRBD1 (6 bases). Trimming took 5 bases from V and 0 from J, leaving 10 bases between them. CDR1 is ENHRY, CDR2 SYGVKD, per germline. The CDR3 totals 14 residues. The DNA of the CDR3 is TGTGCCATCAGTCAACAGGGAGTGAACACTGAAGCTTTCTTT. This translates into CAISQQGVNTEAFF.

The chain combines TRBV30 with TRBJ2-3; 10 positions agree with TRBD2. Germline V gene lookup returns CDR1 GTSNPN and CDR2 SVGIG (reference sequence). Unmatched junction bases numbered 6, after V lost 3 bases and J lost 3 bases. The CDR3 is made up of 15 amino acids. The CDR3 loop is CAWRPGLARTDTQYF. CDR3 sequence (DNA): TGTGCCTGGAGGCCGGGACTAGCGAGGACAGATACGCAGTATTTT.

The gene calls are TRBV5-1 and TRBJ2-1; D is perhaps TRBD2 (5 bases). Germline CDR1 SGHRS, CDR2 YFSETQ. CDR3 length: 16 amino acids. Between the trimmed V and J ends, which lost 1 base and 9 bases, there was a span of 20 bases. The CDR3 region is CASSLPVRRVDGEQFF. CDR3 in DNA: TGCGCCAGCAGCTTGCCAGTTCGGCGGGTAGACGGTGAGCAGTTCTTC.

This chain joins TRBV6-2 or TRBV6-3 and TRBJ2-7; no clear D gene. CDR1 and CDR2 from the germline V gene are MNHEY and SVGEGT. Deletions cut 2 bases from V and 3 bases from J, with 20 bases between. The CDR3 has 17 residues. DNA for the CDR3: TGTGCCAGCAGTTACGCCAGGCCTCCAGGTCACAACTACGAGCAGTACTTC. Translating it yields CASSYARPPGHNYEQYF.

The chain couples TRBV29-1 to TRBJ2-7; TRBD2 matches at 13 bases. The CDR3 consists of 15 residues. V gave up 1 base and J gave up 1 base; unmatched junction bases: 1. Germline CDR1 is SQVTM and CDR2 is ANQGSEA. The CDR3 nucleotides read TGCAGCGTTGAAGGACTAGCGGGAGGTTCCTACGAGCAGTACTTC. It translates to CSVEGLAGGSYEQYF.

The V and J genes are TRBV4-1 and TRBJ2-7; 13 nucleotides agree with TRBD2. Germline CDR1 is MGHRA and CDR2 is YSYEKL. The CDR3 has 18 amino acids. V shed 3 bases, J shed 10 bases, and the junction held 18 bases outside the gene matches. This chain's CDR3 is CASSHSPTSGRFTSNQYF. As DNA, the CDR3 is TGCGCCAGCAGCCACTCGCCGACTAGCGGGAGGTTTACGAGTAACCAGTACTTC.

The chain employs TRBV6-2 or TRBV6-3 and TRBJ2-2; 10 bases agree with TRBD1. Germline V CDR1 and CDR2: MNHEY, SVGEGT. After removal of 1 base from V and 6 bases from J, the junction contained 2 bases not matched to a gene. The CDR3 has 15 amino acids. DNA for the CDR3: TGTGCCAGCAGTTACTACGGACAGGGGGCCGGGGAGCTGTTTTTT. Its translation is CASSYYGQGAGELFF.

This clone has a single count. This rearrangement joins TRBV6-5 to TRBJ1-4; TRBD1 might be the D (6 bases). The V gene lost 2 bases and the J gene lost 2 bases, with 6 bases spanning the gap. CDR1 and CDR2 from the germline V gene are MNHEY and SVGAGI. The CDR3 is 14 amino acids. In DNA form, the CDR3 reads TGTGCCAGCAGTTACCAGGGGACTAATGAAAAACTGTTTTTT. It yields the protein CASSYQGTNEKLFF.